The 8 T cell receptor beta chains in this list originate from one sample, sequenced in a study of T cells expressing NK-cell markers. Reprocessing the 5' RACE reads, TCRdb reports a single entry for every CDR3 protein and omits DNA. The sample features around 550,000 distinct CDR3 sequences, with approximately 3.6% in its top ten. The specimen was blood T cells: a sorted CD56 or NKG2C T cell subset, CD4+ or CD8+ T cells, or bulk PBMC T cells (not recorded which). The receptors stem from a man aged 18-30 years in good health.

The rearrangement uses TRBV7-6 and TRBJ2-1; checking the TCRdb D call of TRBD2 is not possible without DNA. Germline CDR1 and CDR2: SGHVS and FNYEAQ. The CDR3 extends over 15 amino acids. The CDR3 loop reads CASSSGTSGGNEQFF.

This chain links TRBV27 with TRBJ1-4. Germline CDR1 is MNHEY and CDR2 is SMNVEV (reference sequence). The CDR3 has 15 amino acids. The CDR3 sequence: CASSRPGPGYEKLFF.

The chain's CDR3 is CASSGGTGGSQPQHF. The V gene is TRBV12-3 or TRBV12-4, the J gene TRBJ1-5; as DNA is missing, the TRBD1 call by TCRdb cannot be tested. The CDR3 is 15 amino acids.

This chain connects TRBV27 to TRBJ2-4. The CDR3 has 13 amino acids. Germline values: CDR1 MNHEY, CDR2 SMNVEV (reference sequence). CDR3 region: CASKRLPENIQYF.

The V gene is TRBV6-5, the J gene TRBJ2-2; TCRdb proposes TRBD1, but this gene call is untestable without DNA. The CDR3 runs 14 residues. Germline CDR1 MNHEY, CDR2 SVGAGI. CDR3 protein: CASRGRENTGELFF.

The gene calls are TRBV24-1 and TRBJ2-1; the TRBD2 assignment by TCRdb is unverifiable without DNA. The CDR3 extends over 14 amino acids. From germline, CDR1 is KGHDR and CDR2 SFDVKD. The CDR3 sequence is CATSDQITSGEQFF.

The chain links TRBV7-9 to TRBJ2-1; there is no DNA to check the TCRdb D call of TRBD2. The germline V gene has CDR1 SEHNR and CDR2 FQNEAQ (reference sequence). The CDR3 extends over 16 amino acids. CDR3: CASSPKKRERVNEQFF.

V gene TRBV6-5 combines with J gene TRBJ2-7; no DNA is available, so the TRBD1 call from TCRdb remains unchecked. CDR3 length equals 19 residues. Germline CDR1 is MNHEY and CDR2 is SVGAGI. The CDR3 here is CASSYSYRAGTGFSYEQYF.